This T cell receptor beta chain was observed in a study of blood T cell repertoires in COVID-19. Study-level information: The United States, Italy and Spain supplied acute and convalescent COVID-19 samples. PBMCs, B-cell-depleted T cells, or T cells were the source of the cDNA or gDNA that made up the material.

The assay was immunoSEQ multiplex PCR, and TCRdb's table has in-frame clones only and misses some. The table has about 42,000 clones, about 85% seen once. Germline CDR1 is KGHSH and CDR2 is LQKENI. With 0 bases removed from V and 2 bases from J, the gap between germline ends came to 11 bases. This CDR3 is built from 16 residues. The material sequenced was peripheral blood. This TCR derives from a human donor in a cohort sampled during active COVID-19. V and J are TRBV18 and TRBJ1-3; the D gene is possibly TRBD1 (6 bases). CDR3 DNA sequence: TGTGCCAGCTCACCACCTCACAGGGTGCCTGGAAACACCATATATTTT. Translated, it gives CASSPPHRVPGNTIYF.